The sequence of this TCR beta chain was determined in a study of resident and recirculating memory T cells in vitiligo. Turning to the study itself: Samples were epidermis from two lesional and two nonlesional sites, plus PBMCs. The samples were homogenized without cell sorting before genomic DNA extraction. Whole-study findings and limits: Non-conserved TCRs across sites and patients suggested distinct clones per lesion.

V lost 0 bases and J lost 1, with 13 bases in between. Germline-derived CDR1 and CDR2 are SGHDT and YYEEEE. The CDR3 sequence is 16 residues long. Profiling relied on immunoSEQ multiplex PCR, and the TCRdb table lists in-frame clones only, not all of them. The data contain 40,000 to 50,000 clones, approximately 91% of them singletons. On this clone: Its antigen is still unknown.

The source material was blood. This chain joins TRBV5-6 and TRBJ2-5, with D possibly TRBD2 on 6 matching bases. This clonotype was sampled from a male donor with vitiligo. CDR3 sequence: CASSLGGLGRQETQYF. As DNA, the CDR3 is TGTGCCAGCAGCTTGGGGGGACTGGGCCGCCAAGAGACCCAGTACTTC.